This TCR beta chain is drawn from a study of T-cell memory formation after mild COVID-19. The table lists this clonotype with a few counts. The antigen remains undetermined. The CDR3 consists of 12 residues. V was pared by 8 bases and J by 8 bases, with 13 bases between. CDR1 is WSHSY and CDR2 is SAAADI in the germline V gene. Study-wide points: Pre-infection memory already had some responding clones, implying cross-reactive memory joined. Clones contracting day 15 to 85 were balanced CD4/CD8; later expanders leaned CD4+.

TCRdb ran MiXCR on the 5' RACE reads and lists one entry per CDR3 protein. The sample consists of about 450,000 distinct CDR3 sequences, 20% to 30% of them appearing once. The source of this sequence is an adult woman who had mild COVID-19 (a few samples of this study predate the infection). Cell type and time point are not known. The source material was PBMCs or a T cell subset sorted from them (not recorded which). This chain links TRBV10-2 with TRBJ2-1, with D perhaps matching TRBD1 or TRBD2 (5 bases each). CDR3 coding DNA: TGCGCCAGCCGAGGGGCCAACCATGAGCAGTTCTTC. It translates to CASRGANHEQFF.